These T cell receptor beta chains were read from a single sample in a study of somatic mutations in cytotoxic T cells in rheumatoid arthritis. Produced via immunoSEQ multiplex PCR; TCRdb's table is partial and in-frame only. The data contain about 12,000 clones, roughly 69% of them seen just once; the ten biggest clones take up around 10%. Sequenced material: CD8+ T cells sorted from blood. These TCRs come from a woman in her thirties or forties in good health. Both conserved end residues are part of each CDR3. Fields, in order: V gene, D gene, clone size, J gene, CDR3 protein, CDR3 DNA. D genes are given only for firm matches. Size values are once, few and many counts, or a class for expanded clones, and some rows have none.

>TRBV30|TRBD2|.|TRBJ2-7
CAWSGTGLDGDEQYF
TGTGCCTGGAGTGGGACTGGACTAGACGGCGACGAGCAGTACTTC
>TRBV4-3|.|.|TRBJ1-5
CASSQDRQTNSNQPQHF
TGCGCCAGCAGCCAAGATCGACAGACGAATAGCAATCAGCCCCAGCATTTT
>TRBV4-3|.|.|TRBJ2-2
CASSQGQLGNTGELFF
TGCGCCAGCAGCCAAGGACAACTCGGGAACACCGGGGAGCTGTTTTTT
>TRBV27|.|few|TRBJ2-7
CASSLRGQYEQYF
TGTGCCAGCAGTTTACGGGGGCAGTACGAGCAGTACTTC
>TRBV4-1|TRBD2|.|TRBJ2-1
CASSQDLSGGAGGYNEQFF
TGCGCCAGCAGCCAAGATCTTAGCGGGGGCGCGGGGGGTTACAATGAGCAGTTCTTC
>TRBV7-2|.|.|TRBJ2-3
CASSLEGPGTDTQYF
TGTGCCAGCAGCTTAGAGGGGCCCGGTACAGATACGCAGTATTTT
>TRBV10-3|TRBD2|.|TRBJ2-1
CAIQGRGGAYNEQFF
TGTGCCATCCAGGGGCGGGGGGGCGCCTACAATGAGCAGTTCTTC
>TRBV6-4|TRBD2|.|TRBJ2-3
CASSAAGGHQDTQYF
TGTGCCAGCAGTGCAGCGGGGGGGCATCAAGATACGCAGTATTTT
>TRBV11-2|.|.|TRBJ1-1
CASSLSIEAFF
TGTGCCAGCAGCTTATCAATAGAAGCTTTCTTT
>TRBV9|.|few|TRBJ2-3
CASSVSEIGTDTQYF
TGTGCCAGCAGCGTCAGCGAAATCGGCACAGATACGCAGTATTTT
>TRBV29-1|.|.|TRBJ1-1
CSVQDSGNTEAFF
TGCAGCGTTCAAGACAGCGGGAACACTGAAGCTTTCTTT
>TRBV7-9|TRBD1|once|TRBJ1-2
CASSLDGRNRGLSAPGYTF
TGTGCCAGCAGCTTAGATGGGCGGAACAGGGGGTTATCAGCCCCTGGCTACACCTTC
>TRBV18|.|.|TRBJ2-1
CASSLHLGSGYNEQFF
TGTGCCAGCTCACTCCACCTGGGGAGTGGCTACAATGAGCAGTTCTTC
>TRBV11-2|.|.|TRBJ2-2
CASSQTRQTGELFF
TGTGCCAGCAGCCAAACTAGACAGACCGGGGAGCTGTTTTTT
>TRBV7-9|.|.|TRBJ2-1
CASSLGYNEQFF
TGTGCCAGCAGCTTAGGTTACAATGAGCAGTTCTTC
>TRBV5-1|.|.|TRBJ2-1
CASSYGDNEQFF
TGCGCCAGCAGCTATGGGGACAATGAGCAGTTCTTC
>TRBV7-6|.|.|TRBJ2-1
CASSLAGTVDAEWFF
TGTGCCAGCAGCTTAGCCGGGACTGTCGATGCGGAATGGTTCTTC
>TRBV7-9|.|.|TRBJ2-2
CASSSNRGLTGELFF
TGTGCCAGCAGCTCTAACAGGGGACTCACCGGGGAGCTGTTTTTT